Sequencing of this T cell receptor (beta chain) was carried out in a study of blood T cells in healthy people across ages. Study observations and caveats: PBMCs were not sorted, which prevented a conclusive comparison of naive versus antigen-experienced cells. Relative to aged donors, long-lived donors carried more naive CD4+ cells and displayed higher diversity.

This clonotype was seen ten or more times. No antigen is known for it. The donors, aged roughly 6 to 95, were healthy Caucasians from Russia. CDR1 is SQVTM, CDR2 ANQGSEA, per germline. This CDR3 has 13 residues. Trimming cost V 3 bases and J 6 bases, with 15 bases left between them. Alongside a J-beta primer mix, a sample-barcoded 5' primer served in a second PCR lasting about 7 to 12 cycles. TCRdb analysed the 5' RACE reads with MiXCR anew, one entry per CDR3 protein. The table includes some 1.5 million distinct CDR3 sequences, approximately 28% detected once. Sequencing input: blood. This chain joins TRBV29-1 and TRBJ2-7, with TRBD2 as a possible D gene (5 bases). The source is a woman under 40 in good health. The CDR3, as DNA: TGCAGCGTTGATCGCGGAGGCTCCACCGAGCAGTACTTC. Protein: CSVDRGGSTEQYF.